These T cell receptor beta chains were read from a single sample in a study of shared clonotypes between healthy human individuals. Here immunoSEQ multiplex PCR was the method, and the copy in TCRdb shows in-frame clones only, minus some. The profile covers roughly 2.6 million clones, with 85% to 95% appearing a single time and over 0.12% taken by the ten largest. The sequenced sample was naive CD4+ T cells sorted from blood. The source is a man aged 18 to 29 in good health. CDR3s include the opening cysteine and the closing phenylalanine or tryptophan. D genes are given only for firm matches. A row's size may be missing; if present it is once, few, many or a size class.

cdr3_nt cdr3_aa d_call v_call clone_size j_call
TGCAGCGGGGGGACGGGGGCGAACACTGAAGCTTTCTTT CSGGTGANTEAFF NA TRBV29-1 NA TRBJ1-1
TGTGCCAGCAGGAGACAGGCCAAACAACCCACAGATACGCAGTATTTT CASRRQAKQPTDTQYF NA TRBV5-6 NA TRBJ2-3
TGTGCCAGCAGCGTAGGTAACAGCGGAGGGGGTTCACCCCTCCACTTT CASSVGNSGGGSPLHF NA TRBV9 few TRBJ1-6
TGTGCCAGCAGTTACTCCGGGACAGGGAGGTTGAGTGAGCAGTTCTTC CASSYSGTGRLSEQFF TRBD1 TRBV6-5 NA TRBJ2-1
TGTGCCAGCAGCTTCGGCAGGGGGATTGCAGATACGCAGTATTTT CASSFGRGIADTQYF TRBD1 TRBV7-2 NA TRBJ2-3
TGTGCCAGCAGCTTACAGGGCCCCCAAGAGACCCAGTACTTC CASSLQGPQETQYF NA TRBV7-6 NA TRBJ2-5
TGCGCCAGCAGCTTGTTCGGGACCTCCTACGAGCAGTACTTC CASSLFGTSYEQYF NA TRBV5-1 once TRBJ2-7
TGTGCCAGCAGTGTTGAAGGGAACACTGAAGCTTTCTTT CASSVEGNTEAFF NA TRBV6-1 NA TRBJ1-1
TGTGCCAGCACCCTTTTACAGGGGGTCTTGGACGAGCAGTACTTC CASTLLQGVLDEQYF TRBD1 TRBV2 NA TRBJ2-7
TGTGCCAGCAGCCCCCGATCAGGGCTGTTGAACACTGAAGCTTTCTTT CASSPRSGLLNTEAFF NA TRBV7-2 once TRBJ1-1
TGTGCCAGCTCACCGGGACTACTGAACTCCTACGAGCAGTACTTC CASSPGLLNSYEQYF TRBD2 TRBV18 NA TRBJ2-7
TGTGCCAGCAGTTACTCTCATTCGACAGAGAATCAGCCCCAGCATTTT CASSYSHSTENQPQHF NA TRBV6-6 few TRBJ1-5
TGTGCCCCAAATGGGACTAGCGTCCCAGATACGCAGTATTTT CAPNGTSVPDTQYF TRBD2 TRBV7-9 NA TRBJ2-3
TGCAGTGCTAGAGATCTGGGAGCCCAGCATTTT CSARDLGAQHF NA TRBV20-1 once TRBJ1-5
TGTGCCAGCAGCCAAAATGTCCCGGGAAAGTCCTACAATGAGCAGTTCTTC CASSQNVPGKSYNEQFF NA TRBV16 once TRBJ2-1
TGCGCCAGCAGCCAATTTTTTGAGGCACCTTTGGCTCGGGGCTACACCTTC CASSQFFEAPLARGYTF NA TRBV4-1 NA TRBJ1-2
TGTGCCAGCAGCTTGGGAAGGGAAGCCTATCAGCCCCAGCATTTT CASSLGREAYQPQHF NA TRBV7-2 once TRBJ1-5
TGTGCCAGCAGTCTATCCCCCGGACAGGCTGGTAATGAGCAGTTCTTC CASSLSPGQAGNEQFF TRBD1 TRBV27 NA TRBJ2-1
TGTGCCAGCAGCCAGGGACTGGAATTAAATTCACCCCTCCACTTT CASSQGLELNSPLHF NA TRBV4-2 NA TRBJ1-6
TGCGCCAGCAGCTTAATTCAGGGAGTGGCTGGCTACACCTTC CASSLIQGVAGYTF NA TRBV5-1 NA TRBJ1-2
TGCGCCAGCAGCCGGGCCGGACTAGCGGGGGGAAAGGGACAGTATTTT CASSRAGLAGGKGQYF TRBD2 TRBV5-1 NA TRBJ2-3
TGTGCCAGTAGCCCGGGACAGAAAAACATTCAGTACTTC CASSPGQKNIQYF TRBD1 TRBV19 NA TRBJ2-4
TGTGCCAGCAGCTCCCGAGTGGGGGGGCTATACAATGAGCAGTTCTTC CASSSRVGGLYNEQFF NA TRBV7-9 NA TRBJ2-1
TGTGCCAGCAGTCTACAGGGGGCCGGCGGCTACACCTTC CASSLQGAGGYTF TRBD1 TRBV28 NA TRBJ1-2
TGTGCCAGCAGCTTAGATTCGGGCAATCAGCCCCAGCATTTT CASSLDSGNQPQHF NA TRBV7-2 few TRBJ1-5
TGTGCCAGCCGGGGCGGGAACGGTTACGAGCAGTACTTC CASRGGNGYEQYF NA TRBV2 NA TRBJ2-7
TGTGCCAGCAGCTTAAGCGGGAGTTCCTACAATGAGCAGTTCTTC CASSLSGSSYNEQFF TRBD2 TRBV7-2 NA TRBJ2-1
TGTGCCAGCAGTGACAGGGCACCCTACAATGAGCAGTTCTTC CASSDRAPYNEQFF NA TRBV6-4 NA TRBJ2-1